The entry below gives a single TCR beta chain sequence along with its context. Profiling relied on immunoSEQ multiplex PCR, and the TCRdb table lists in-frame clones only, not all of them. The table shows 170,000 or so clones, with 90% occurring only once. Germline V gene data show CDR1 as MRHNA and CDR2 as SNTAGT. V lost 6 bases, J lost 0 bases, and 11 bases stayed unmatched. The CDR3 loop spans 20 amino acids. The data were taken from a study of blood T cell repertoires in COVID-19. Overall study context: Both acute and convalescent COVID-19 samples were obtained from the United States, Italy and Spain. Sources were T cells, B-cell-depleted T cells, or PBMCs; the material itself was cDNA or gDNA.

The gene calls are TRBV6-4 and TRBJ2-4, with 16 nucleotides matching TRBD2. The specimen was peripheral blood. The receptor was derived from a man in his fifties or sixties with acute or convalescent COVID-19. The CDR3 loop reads CASRAGTSGRADSAKNIQYF. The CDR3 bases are TGTGCCAGCAGGGCCGGGACTAGCGGGAGGGCTGATTCAGCCAAAAACATTCAGTACTTC.